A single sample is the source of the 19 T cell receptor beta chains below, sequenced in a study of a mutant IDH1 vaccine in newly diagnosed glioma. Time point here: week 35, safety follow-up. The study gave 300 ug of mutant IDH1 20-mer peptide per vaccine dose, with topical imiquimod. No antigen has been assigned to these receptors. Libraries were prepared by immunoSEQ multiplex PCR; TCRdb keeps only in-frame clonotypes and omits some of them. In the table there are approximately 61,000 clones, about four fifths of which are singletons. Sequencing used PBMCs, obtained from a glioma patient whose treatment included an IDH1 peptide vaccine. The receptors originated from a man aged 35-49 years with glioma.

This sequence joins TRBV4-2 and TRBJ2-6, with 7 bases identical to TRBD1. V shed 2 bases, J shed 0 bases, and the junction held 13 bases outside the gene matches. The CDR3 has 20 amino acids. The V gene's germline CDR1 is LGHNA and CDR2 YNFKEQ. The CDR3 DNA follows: TGTGCCAGCAGCCAACTACGGACAGGTGCGACCAACTCTGGGGCCAACGTCCTGACTTTC. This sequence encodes CASSQLRTGATNSGANVLTF.

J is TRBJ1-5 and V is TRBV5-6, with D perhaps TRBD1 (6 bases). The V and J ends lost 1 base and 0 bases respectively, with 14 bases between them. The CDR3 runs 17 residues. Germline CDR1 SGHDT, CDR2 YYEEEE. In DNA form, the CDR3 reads TGTGCCAGCAGCTTGAGAACAGGGAGGGATAGCAATCAGCCCCAGCATTTT. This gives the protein CASSLRTGRDSNQPQHF. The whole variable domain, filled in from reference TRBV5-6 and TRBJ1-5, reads DAGVTQSPTHLIKTRGQQVTLRCSPKSGHDTVSWYQQALGQGPQFIFQYYEEEERQRGNFPDRFSGHQFPNYSSELNVNALLLGDSALYLCASSLRTGRDSNQPQHFGDGTRLSIL.

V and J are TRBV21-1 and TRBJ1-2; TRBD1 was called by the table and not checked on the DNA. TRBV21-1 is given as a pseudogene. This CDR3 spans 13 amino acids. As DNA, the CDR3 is TGTGCCAGCAGCAAACCAGGGGTTTATGGCTACACCTTC. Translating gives CASSKPGVYGYTF.

CDR3 nucleotide sequence: TGCGCCAGCAGCTTGGCGAACATTCAGTACTTC. Translated, it gives CASSLANIQYF. The rearrangement joins TRBV5-1 to TRBJ2-4; D remains ambiguous. The CDR3 contains 11 residues. Trimming took off 0 bases at V and 7 bases at J, with 2 bases between the two ends. Germline CDR1 is SGHRS and CDR2 is YFSETQ.

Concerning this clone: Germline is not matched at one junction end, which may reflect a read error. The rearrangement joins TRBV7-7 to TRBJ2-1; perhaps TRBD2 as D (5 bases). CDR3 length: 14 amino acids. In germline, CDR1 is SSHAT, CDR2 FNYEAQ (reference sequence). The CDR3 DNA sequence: TGTGCTAGCAGCTTAGCGCCTGGCGGGTATGAGCAGTTCTTC. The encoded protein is CASSLAPGGYEQFF.

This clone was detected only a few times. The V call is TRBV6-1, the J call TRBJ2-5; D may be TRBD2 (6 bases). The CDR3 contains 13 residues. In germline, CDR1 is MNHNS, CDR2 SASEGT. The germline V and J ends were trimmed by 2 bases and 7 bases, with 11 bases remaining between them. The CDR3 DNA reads TGTGCCAGCAGTGAACTAGCGAAGGGGACCCAGTACTTC. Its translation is CASSELAKGTQYF.

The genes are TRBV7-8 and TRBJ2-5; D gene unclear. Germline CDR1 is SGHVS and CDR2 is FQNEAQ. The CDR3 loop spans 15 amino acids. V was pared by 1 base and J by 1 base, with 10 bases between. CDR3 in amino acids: CASSLEIGFQETQYF. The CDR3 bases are TGTGCCAGCAGCTTAGAGATTGGGTTCCAAGAGACCCAGTACTTC. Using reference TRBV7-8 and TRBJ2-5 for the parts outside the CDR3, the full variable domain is GAGVSQSPRYKVAKRGQDVALRCDPISGHVSLFWYQQALGQGPEFLTYFQNEAQLDKSGLPSDRFFAERPEGSVSTLKIQRTQQEDSAVYLCASSLEIGFQETQYFGPGTRLLVL.

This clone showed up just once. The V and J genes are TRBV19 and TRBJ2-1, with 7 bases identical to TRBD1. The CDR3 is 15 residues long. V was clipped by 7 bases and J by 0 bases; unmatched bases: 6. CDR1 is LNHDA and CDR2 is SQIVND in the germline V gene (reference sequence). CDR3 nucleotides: TGTGCCAGTAATCCGGACAGGAGCTCCTACAATGAGCAGTTCTTC. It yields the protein CASNPDRSSYNEQFF.

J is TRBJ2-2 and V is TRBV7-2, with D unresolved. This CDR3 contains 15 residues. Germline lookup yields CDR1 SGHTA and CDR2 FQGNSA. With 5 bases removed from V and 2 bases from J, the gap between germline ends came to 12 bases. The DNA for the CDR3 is TGTGCCAGCAGCCCCGGACGGTTAAACACCGGGGAGCTGTTTTTT. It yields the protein CASSPGRLNTGELFF.

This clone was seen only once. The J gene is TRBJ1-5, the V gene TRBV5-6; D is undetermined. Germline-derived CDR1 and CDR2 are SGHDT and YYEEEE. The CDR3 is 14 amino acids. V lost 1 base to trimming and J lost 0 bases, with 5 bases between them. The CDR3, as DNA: TGTGCCAGCAGCTTGTCCGCTAGCAATCAGCCCCAGCATTTT. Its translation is CASSLSASNQPQHF. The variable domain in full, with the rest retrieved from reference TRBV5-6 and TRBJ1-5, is DAGVTQSPTHLIKTRGQQVTLRCSPKSGHDTVSWYQQALGQGPQFIFQYYEEEERQRGNFPDRFSGHQFPNYSSELNVNALLLGDSALYLCASSLSASNQPQHFGDGTRLSIL.

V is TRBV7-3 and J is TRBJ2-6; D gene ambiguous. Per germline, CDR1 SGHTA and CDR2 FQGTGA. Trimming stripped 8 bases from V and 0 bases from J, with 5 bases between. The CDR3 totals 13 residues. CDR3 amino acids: CASRSSGANVLTF. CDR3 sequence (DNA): TGTGCCAGCCGGAGCTCTGGGGCCAACGTCCTGACTTTC.

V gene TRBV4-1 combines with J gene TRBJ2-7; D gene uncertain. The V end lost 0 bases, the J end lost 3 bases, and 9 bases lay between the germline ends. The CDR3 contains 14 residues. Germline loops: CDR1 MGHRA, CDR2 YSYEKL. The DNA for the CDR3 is TGCGCCAGCAGCCAAGATGTAACGGGCTACGAGCAGTACTTC. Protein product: CASSQDVTGYEQYF.

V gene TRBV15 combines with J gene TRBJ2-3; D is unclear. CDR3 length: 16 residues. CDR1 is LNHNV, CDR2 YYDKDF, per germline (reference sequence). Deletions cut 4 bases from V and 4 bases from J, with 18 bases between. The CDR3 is CATSNYPGIDPDTQYF. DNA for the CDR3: TGTGCCACCAGCAACTACCCGGGCATCGATCCAGATACGCAGTATTTT.

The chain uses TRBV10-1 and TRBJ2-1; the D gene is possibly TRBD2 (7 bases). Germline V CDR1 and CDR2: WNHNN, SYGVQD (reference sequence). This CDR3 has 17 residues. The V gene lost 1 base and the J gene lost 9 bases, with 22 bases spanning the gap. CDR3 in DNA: TGCGCCAGCAGTGAGTTCCCAGGAAGGGGGGGATTTGGTGAGCAGTTCTTC. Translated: CASSEFPGRGGFGEQFF.

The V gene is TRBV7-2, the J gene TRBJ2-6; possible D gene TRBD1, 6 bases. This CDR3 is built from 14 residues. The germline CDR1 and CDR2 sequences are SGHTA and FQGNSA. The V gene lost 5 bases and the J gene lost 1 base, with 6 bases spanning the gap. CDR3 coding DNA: TGTGCCAGCAGCACAGGGTCTGGGGCCAACGTCCTGACTTTC. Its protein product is CASSTGSGANVLTF.

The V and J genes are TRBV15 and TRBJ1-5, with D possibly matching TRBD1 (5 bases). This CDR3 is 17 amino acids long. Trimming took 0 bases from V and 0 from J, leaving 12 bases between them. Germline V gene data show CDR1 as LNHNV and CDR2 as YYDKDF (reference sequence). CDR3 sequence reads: CATSRDPGHYSNQPQHF. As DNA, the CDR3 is TGTGCCACCAGCAGAGATCCTGGACACTATAGCAATCAGCCCCAGCATTTT. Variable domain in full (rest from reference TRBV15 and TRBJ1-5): DAMVIQNPRYQVTQFGKPVTLSCSQTLNHNVMYWYQQKSSQAPKLLFHYYDKDFNNEADTPDNFQSRRPNTSFCFLDIRSPGLGDTAMYLCATSRDPGHYSNQPQHFGDGTRLSIL.

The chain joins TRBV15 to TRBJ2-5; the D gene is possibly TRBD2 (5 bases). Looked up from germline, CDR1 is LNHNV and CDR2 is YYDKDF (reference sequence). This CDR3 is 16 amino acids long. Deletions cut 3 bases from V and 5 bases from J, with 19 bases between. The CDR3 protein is CATSRGREGLKETQYF. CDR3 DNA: TGTGCCACCAGCAGGGGCCGGGAAGGGTTGAAGGAGACCCAGTACTTC. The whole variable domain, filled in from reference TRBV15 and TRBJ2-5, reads DAMVIQNPRYQVTQFGKPVTLSCSQTLNHNVMYWYQQKSSQAPKLLFHYYDKDFNNEADTPDNFQSRRPNTSFCFLDIRSPGLGDTAMYLCATSRGREGLKETQYFGPGTRLLVL.

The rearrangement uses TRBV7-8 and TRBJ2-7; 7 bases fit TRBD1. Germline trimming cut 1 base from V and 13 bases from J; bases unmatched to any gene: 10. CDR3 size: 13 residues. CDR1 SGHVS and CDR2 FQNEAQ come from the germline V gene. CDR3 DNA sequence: TGTGCCAGCAGCTTAGAGACAGGGCAATGGCATTACTTC. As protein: CASSLETGQWHYF.

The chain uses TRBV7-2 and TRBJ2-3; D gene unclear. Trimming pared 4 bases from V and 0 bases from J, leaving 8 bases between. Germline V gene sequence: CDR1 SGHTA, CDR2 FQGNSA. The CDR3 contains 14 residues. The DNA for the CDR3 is TGTGCCAGCAGCTCCGAAGATAGCACAGATACGCAGTATTTT. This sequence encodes CASSSEDSTDTQYF.